The 19 T cell receptor beta chains in this list originate from one sample, sequenced in a study of post-analysis software for immune sequencing data. Their target antigens are unknown. Included in the TCR beta cDNA libraries were unique molecular identifiers. From the PCR reads, TCRdb called clonotypes with MiXCR, one entry per CDR3 protein. The sample carries over 700,000 distinct CDR3 sequences, 25% to 30% recorded once. Study findings and constraints: Patients carried a handful of TRBV segments more frequently than controls did, and TRBV5-6, TRBV5-1 and TRBV20-1 were among them.

The sample taken for sequencing was blood. Receptor source: a girl aged 5-17 years with multiple sclerosis.

This rearrangement joins TRBV6-5 to TRBJ2-4, with TRBD2 identical over 7 bases. The assigned J gene may be wrong: the sequence end matches TRBJ2-7 better. The CDR3 extends over 17 amino acids. CDR1 and CDR2 from the germline V gene are MNHEY and SVGAGI. The CDR3 coding sequence is TGTGCCAGCAGTTCTCCTCTTGGGGGAGGGCCCCCCTACGAGCAGTACTTC. It translates to CASSSPLGGGPPYEQYF.

V gene TRBV5-1 combines with J gene TRBJ2-7; 7 bases line up with TRBD1. The trim removed 4 bases at V and 0 bases at J, leaving 7 bases unmatched. The CDR3 length is 15 residues. Germline V gives CDR1 SGHRS, CDR2 YFSETQ. The CDR3 is CASSATRDSSYEQYF. The DNA for the CDR3 is TGCGCCAGCAGCGCCACCCGGGACAGCTCCTACGAGCAGTACTTC.

The rearrangement uses TRBV12-3 or TRBV12-4 and TRBJ1-5, with 9 bases matching TRBD1. This CDR3 comprises 14 residues. Losses at the gene ends were 6 bases for V and 10 bases for J; bases not matched to a gene: 10. The CDR3 reads CASRLQGAAVPQHF. As DNA, the CDR3 is TGTGCCAGCAGGTTACAGGGGGCGGCTGTCCCCCAGCATTTT.

For this clonotype: A read error is likely, as this CDR3 ends without the conserved phenylalanine or tryptophan. The J gene is TRBJ2-5, the V gene TRBV15; D is unresolved. The J call may be in error: the DNA end matches TRBJ2-7 better. There are 14 residues in the CDR3. CDR1 is LNHNV, CDR2 YYDKDF, per germline (reference sequence). The CDR3 DNA is TGTGCCACCAGCACTGCTTCGGTTTTCTACGAGCAGTACTCC. Its protein is CATSTASVFYEQYS.

The table lists this clonotype with a count of one. The rearrangement joins TRBV11-3 to TRBJ2-3; D possibly uses TRBD1 or TRBD2 (5 bases each). V gave up 4 bases and J gave up 2 bases, with 10 bases separating them. The CDR3 extends over 14 amino acids. Germline lookup yields CDR1 SGHNT and CDR2 YENEEA. This CDR3 is CASSSRGHTDTQYF. In nucleotides, the CDR3 is TGTGCCAGCAGCTCTCGGGGCCACACAGATACGCAGTATTTT.

This clonotype was recorded a few times. The chain combines TRBV20-1 with TRBJ2-3, with D uncertain. CDR1 is DFQATT and CDR2 is SNEGSKA in the germline V gene (reference sequence). Trimming stripped 3 bases from V and 3 bases from J, with 10 bases between. The CDR3 is 13 residues long. CDR3 bases: TGCAGTGCTAGGGCCACAGATACAGATACGCAGTATTTT. Its protein product is CSARATDTDTQYF.

This clonotype was seen more than once but under ten times. The chain is built from TRBV7-8 and TRBJ2-4, with 9 bases identical to TRBD1. This CDR3 spans 19 amino acids. CDR1 SGHVS and CDR2 FQNEAQ come from the germline V gene. Losses at the gene ends were 5 bases for V and 1 base for J; bases not matched to a gene: 15. The DNA for the CDR3 is TGTGCCAGCAGCCGAGACGGCCATAGGACAGGGGTTGCCAAAAACATTCAGTACTTC. Translation: CASSRDGHRTGVAKNIQYF.

The chain recombines TRBV12-3 or TRBV12-4 with TRBJ2-7; TRBD1 agrees at 9 bases. CDR3 length: 13 residues. V lost 8 bases, J lost 3 bases, and 5 bases stayed unmatched. CDR3 DNA sequence: TGTGCCAGCTGTACAGGGGGCGACTACGAGCAGTACTTC. This translates into CASCTGGDYEQYF.

Here the CDR3 DNA reads TGTGCCAGCAGTACCCTTTTGGCGGGAGAGGCCTACGAGCAGTACTTC. Its protein product is CASSTLLAGEAYEQYF. This chain joins TRBV6-5 and TRBJ2-5, with 7 bases fitting TRBD2. The J call is uncertain, as TRBJ2-7 better fits the DNA end. The CDR3 extends over 16 amino acids. Germline-derived CDR1 and CDR2 are MNHEY and SVGAGI.

This clonotype was observed many times. This chain joins TRBV29-1 and TRBJ2-6, with no clear D. This CDR3 is built from 14 residues. The V and J ends lost 3 bases and 0 bases respectively, with 6 bases between them. CDR1 is SQVTM, CDR2 ANQGSEA, per germline. In DNA form, the CDR3 reads TGCAGCGTTGATTCGGGCTCTGGGGCCAACGTCCTGACTTTC. Protein product: CSVDSGSGANVLTF.

This clonotype was detected only a few times. The chain is built from TRBV7-8 and TRBJ1-5; 9 nucleotides match TRBD1. Germline CDR1 and CDR2: SGHVS and FQNEAQ. V shed 3 bases, J shed 3 bases, and the junction held 6 bases outside the gene matches. The CDR3 sequence is 16 residues long. CDR3 nucleotides: TGTGCCAGCAGCTTTATGACAGGGGGGAACAATCAGCCCCAGCATTTT. Translated: CASSFMTGGNNQPQHF.

The chain uses TRBV6-6 and TRBJ2-3, with 8 bases matching TRBD2. The V gene end was trimmed by 6 bases and the J gene end by 5 bases; junction bases not matched to a gene: 10. The germline V gene has CDR1 MNHNY and CDR2 SVGAGI (reference sequence). The CDR3 is made up of 15 amino acids. This CDR3 is CASSAPGRGGDTQYF. CDR3 nucleotides: TGTGCCAGCAGCGCTCCGGGACGGGGGGGAGATACGCAGTATTTT.

This clonotype has only a few counts. The rearrangement uses TRBV2 and TRBJ2-3; perhaps TRBD1 as D (6 bases). Trimming removed 8 bases from V and 8 bases from J, with 20 bases in between. The CDR3 is 14 amino acids. Germline CDR1 and CDR2: SNHLY and FYNNEI. The CDR3 DNA follows: TGTGCCAGCGTCTCCGGGCCCCAGGGGCCTACGCAGTATTTT. Amino acid sequence: CASVSGPQGPTQYF.

Only a few counts were recorded for this clonotype. V is TRBV3-1 and J is TRBJ1-5, with D hard to call. The CDR3 sequence is 15 residues long. CDR1 LGHDT and CDR2 YNNKEL come from the germline V gene (reference sequence). Deletions cut 1 base from V and 10 bases from J, with 17 bases between. The CDR3 sequence: CASSQAAGSGQPQHF. The CDR3 bases are TGTGCCAGCAGCCAAGCTGCGGGCTCCGGTCAACCCCAGCATTTT.

This clonotype was picked up a small number of times. The chain carries TRBV20-1 and TRBJ1-2; TRBD1 is a possible D gene (6 bases). This CDR3 has 14 residues. CDR1 and CDR2 from the germline V gene are DFQATT and SNEGSKA (reference sequence). V shed 4 bases and J shed 6 bases, with 18 bases lying between them. The CDR3 DNA is TGCAGTGCTACGCAGAGGGGGGGCCCCCATGGCTACACCTTC. Protein sequence: CSATQRGGPHGYTF.

This clonotype came up a few times. V usage is TRBV27 and J usage is TRBJ2-4; TRBD1 matches at 9 bases. After removal of 5 bases from V and 2 bases from J, the junction contained 13 bases not matched to a gene. CDR1 MNHEY and CDR2 SMNVEV come from the germline V gene (reference sequence). The CDR3 has 18 residues. DNA of the CDR3: TGTGCCAGCAGTCACACACCGGGACAGGGTTCGACCAAAAACATTCAGTACTTC. Its protein product is CASSHTPGQGSTKNIQYF.

In this sample, this clonotype turned up a few times. The genes are TRBV4-1 and TRBJ2-3; 8 bases fit TRBD2. The CDR3 runs to 17 residues. Per germline, CDR1 MGHRA and CDR2 YSYEKL. Losses at the gene ends were 4 bases for V and 2 bases for J; bases not matched to a gene: 11. The CDR3 region has the DNA TGCGCCAGCAGCCCCCAACCGCGGGGGGAAATCACAGATACGCAGTATTTT. It translates to CASSPQPRGEITDTQYF.

The V gene is TRBV28, the J gene TRBJ2-5; D is possibly TRBD1 or TRBD2 (5 bases each). This CDR3 comprises 14 residues. The germline CDR1 and CDR2 sequences are MDHEN and SYDVKM. V lost 6 bases to trimming and J lost 11 bases, with 22 bases between them. CDR3 amino acids: CASRLPGRAYGQYF. CDR3 DNA: TGTGCCAGCAGACTTCCGGGACGGGCCTACGGGCAGTACTTC.

Points on this clonotype: The junction and the germline gene differ at one end; a read error may be behind it. This sequence joins TRBV9 and TRBJ2-7; D ambiguous. Looked up from germline, CDR1 is SGDLS and CDR2 is YYNGEE. The CDR3 covers 16 residues. This CDR3 is CASSPKTFGRAYERYF. CDR3 DNA sequence: TGTGCCAGCAGCCCAAAAACCTTCGGCCGAGCCTACGAGCGGTACTTC.